The 4 T cell receptor beta chains below all came from one sample that was sequenced in a study of ipilimumab plus nivolumab after autologous stem cell transplantation. The protocol was immunoSEQ multiplex PCR, while the TCRdb copy is restricted to in-frame clones and leaves out a portion. Of about 25,000 clones in the sample, about 86% were seen once. This material consisted of PBMCs, taken in a trial of ipilimumab plus nivolumab as post-transplant consolidation. These receptors all stem from a male donor with diffuse large B-cell lymphoma.

The chain is built from TRBV19 and TRBJ1-5; TRBD1 might be the D (5 bases). Germline-derived CDR1 and CDR2 are LNHDA and SQIVND (reference sequence). This CDR3 comprises 14 residues. V lost 5 bases, J lost 3 bases, and 11 bases lay in between. The CDR3 is CASSDPGLNQPQHF. DNA of the CDR3: TGTGCCAGTAGTGATCCGGGGCTCAATCAGCCCCAGCATTTT. The variable domain in full, completed from reference TRBV19 and TRBJ1-5, reads DGGITQSPKYLFRKEGQNVTLSCEQNLNHDAMYWYRQDPGQGLRLIYYSQIVNDFQKGDIAEGYSVSREKKESFPLTVTSAQKNPTAFYLCASSDPGLNQPQHFGDGTRLSIL.

The genes are TRBV5-4 and TRBJ2-3, with D hard to call. Germline-derived CDR1 and CDR2 are SGHNT and YYREEE (reference sequence). The CDR3 sequence is 12 residues long. The V end was cut by 2 bases, the J end by 2 bases, with 3 bases between. CDR3 sequence: CASSFYTDTQYF. CDR3 nucleotide sequence: TGTGCCAGCAGCTTTTACACAGATACGCAGTATTTT.

This chain links TRBV6-6 with TRBJ1-6; D gene uncertain. The CDR3 extends over 13 amino acids. Trimming removed 2 bases at V and 8 bases at J, with 7 bases between. Germline V lookup: CDR1 MNHNY, CDR2 SVGAGI (reference sequence). This CDR3 is CASSYDPDSPLHF. CDR3 nucleotide sequence: TGTGCCAGCAGTTACGATCCCGATTCACCCCTCCACTTT.

The rearrangement links TRBV7-9 to TRBJ1-3; unclear D gene. CDR3 length: 14 residues. Trimming took off 0 bases at V and 4 bases at J, with 7 bases between the two ends. Germline loops: CDR1 SEHNR, CDR2 FQNEAQ (reference sequence). This chain's CDR3 is CASSLAGSGNTIYF. As DNA, the CDR3 is TGTGCCAGCAGCTTAGCAGGGTCAGGAAACACCATATATTTT.